This entry lists 30 T cell receptor beta chains sequenced from one sample in a study of T cells in Graves' hyperthyroidism and ophthalmopathy. The CDR3 regions of TCR beta were amplified from RNA transcripts. TCR CDR3 underwent first-round RT-PCR with the HTBI primer set. MiXCR, run by TCRdb on the multiplex PCR reads, gives a single entry per CDR3 protein. The table has about 350,000 distinct CDR3 sequences, about 14% seen once. The specimen was blood. The receptors originated from a woman aged 25 to 39 with Graves' hyperthyroidism.

This clonotype appeared a few times. This may be a read error: a much more frequent sequence differs by one nucleotide. The CDR3 sequence: CASSQVQYNEQFF. CDR3 nucleotides: TGTGCCAGCAGCCAAGTTCAGTACAATGAGCAGTTCTTC. The chain couples TRBV14 to TRBJ2-1, with D unresolved. V lost 1 base and J lost 4, with 5 bases in between. Looked up from germline, CDR1 is SGHDN and CDR2 is FVKESK. The CDR3 is made up of 13 amino acids. The full variable domain, in which reference TRBV14 and TRBJ2-1 provide the parts outside the CDR3, is EAGVTQFPSHSVIEKGQTVTLRCDPISGHDNLYWYRRVMGKEIKFLLHFVKESKQDESGMPNNRFLAERTGGTYSTLKVQPAELEDSGVYFCASSQVQYNEQFFGPGTRLTVL.

The V call is TRBV11-2, the J call TRBJ2-7; a weak D match, TRBD1 (5 bases). V was clipped by 0 bases and J by 0 bases, with 6 bases between them. The CDR3 covers 14 residues. From germline, CDR1 is SGHAT and CDR2 FQNNGV. The CDR3 sequence is CASSLEQVSYEQYF. The CDR3 bases are TGTGCCAGCAGCTTAGAACAGGTCTCCTACGAGCAGTACTTC.

This clonotype was detected many times. V and J are TRBV28 and TRBJ1-3; 7 bases align to TRBD1. J gave up 0 bases and V 3 bases, and 8 bases lay outside the gene matches. Germline V CDR1 and CDR2: MDHEN, SYDVKM. CDR3 length: 17 residues. CDR3 in amino acids: CASSFPTGLYSGNTIYF. DNA of the CDR3: TGTGCCAGCAGTTTCCCGACAGGGCTTTACTCTGGAAACACCATATATTTT.

The CDR3 nucleotides are TGTGCCAGCAGCCCAGGATCGGGGGCTATAGGGGGCTACACCTTC. It translates to CASSPGSGAIGGYTF. The chain couples TRBV9 to TRBJ1-2, with D possibly being TRBD1 (6 bases). Deletions cut 4 bases from V and 8 bases from J, with 21 bases between. In germline, CDR1 is SGDLS, CDR2 YYNGEE. The CDR3 contains 15 residues.

The genes are TRBV20-1 and TRBJ1-5; D remains ambiguous. The CDR3 is 15 amino acids. Trimming stripped 1 base from V and 4 bases from J, with 14 bases between. Germline values: CDR1 DFQATT, CDR2 SNEGSKA (reference sequence). The CDR3 region has the DNA TGCAGTGCTAGAGGGTTCGGACGGGGAAATCAGCCCCAGCATTTT. Translating it yields CSARGFGRGNQPQHF.

This clonotype showed up many times. The chain links TRBV7-8 to TRBJ2-7; perhaps TRBD1 as D (6 bases). The CDR3 is made up of 15 amino acids. Between the trimmed V and J ends, which lost 5 bases and 0 bases, there was a span of 14 bases. The germline CDR1 and CDR2 sequences are SGHVS and FQNEAQ. CDR3 sequence (DNA): TGTGCCAGCAGCCGAACAGGGATGAGCTCCTACGAGCAGTACTTC. It yields the protein CASSRTGMSSYEQYF. Using reference TRBV7-8 and TRBJ2-7 for the parts outside the CDR3, the full variable domain is GAGVSQSPRYKVAKRGQDVALRCDPISGHVSLFWYQQALGQGPEFLTYFQNEAQLDKSGLPSDRFFAERPEGSVSTLKIQRTQQEDSAVYLCASSRTGMSSYEQYFGPGTRLTVT.

The chain employs TRBV6-1 and TRBJ1-5, with D perhaps TRBD1 (6 bases). The ends were cut back, 5 bases at V and 6 bases at J, with 14 bases in the middle. The germline V gene encodes CDR1 MNHNS and CDR2 SASEGT. The CDR3 is 14 residues long. The chain's CDR3 is CASSTNRAGQPQHF. DNA of the CDR3: TGTGCCAGCAGTACGAACAGGGCAGGTCAGCCCCAGCATTTT.

The chain links TRBV3-1 to TRBJ2-2; D is possibly TRBD2 (6 bases). V dropped 1 base and J dropped 6 bases, with 12 bases sitting between them. The CDR3 has 15 amino acids. The V gene's germline CDR1 is LGHDT and CDR2 YNNKEL (reference sequence). The CDR3 DNA follows: TGTGCCAGCAGCCAAGCGGGAGATTTCGCCGGGGAGCTGTTTTTT. This translates into CASSQAGDFAGELFF.

This chain uses TRBV2 with TRBJ2-3; no clear D. The V gene lost 3 bases and the J gene lost 1 base, with 11 bases spanning the gap. The CDR3 is 15 residues long. CDR1 is SNHLY, CDR2 FYNNEI, per germline. CDR3 nucleotides: TGTGCCAGCAGTGAGGCAGCCGGAGGCACAGATACGCAGTATTTT. Translating it yields CASSEAAGGTDTQYF.

The chain combines TRBV4-1 with TRBJ2-3; D not certain. V dropped 4 bases and J dropped 6 bases, with 8 bases sitting between them. CDR1 MGHRA and CDR2 YSYEKL come from the germline V gene. CDR3 length: 12 residues. This CDR3 reads CASSRAEDTQYF. CDR3 DNA: TGCGCCAGCAGCCGAGCCGAGGATACGCAGTATTTT.

The genes are TRBV19 and TRBJ1-6, with D unresolved. This CDR3 contains 16 residues. V was cut by 7 bases and J by 0 bases, with 13 bases left in between. Per the germline V gene, CDR1 is LNHDA and CDR2 is SQIVND (reference sequence). The CDR3 DNA sequence: TGTGCCAGTACCTCGACCTGGGACTCCTATAATTCACCCCTCCACTTT. This translates into CASTSTWDSYNSPLHF.

The table lists this clonotype with many counts. The chain carries TRBV29-1 and TRBJ2-2; D is ambiguous. The germline V gene encodes CDR1 SQVTM and CDR2 ANQGSEA. The CDR3 covers 11 residues. The V gene lost 7 bases and the J gene lost 3 bases, with 6 bases spanning the gap. CDR3 nucleotide sequence: TGCAGCGCACGAGACACCGGGGAGCTGTTTTTT. Amino acids: CSARDTGELFF.

This clonotype has ten or more counts. The chain links TRBV6-1 to TRBJ1-5; D perhaps matches TRBD1 (5 bases). Germline CDR1 reads MNHNS; CDR2 reads SASEGT. V lost 3 bases, J lost 3 bases, and 9 bases lay in between. CDR3 length equals 14 residues. CDR3 bases: TGTGCCAGCAGTGAGAGCAGGGTCAATCAGCCCCAGCATTTT. Amino acids: CASSESRVNQPQHF.

This sequence joins TRBV28 and TRBJ1-2; D ambiguous. The CDR3 sequence is 12 residues long. The V gene lost 3 bases and the J gene lost 6 bases, with 8 bases spanning the gap. CDR1 is MDHEN and CDR2 is SYDVKM in the germline V gene. The CDR3 bases are TGTGCCAGCAGTTTCGACTCACATGGCTACACCTTC. Translating gives CASSFDSHGYTF.

This clonotype was recorded many times. The chain is built from TRBV11-2 and TRBJ2-7; D possibly matches TRBD1 or TRBD2 (5 bases each). V lost 4 bases, J lost 3 bases, and 13 bases lay in between. Germline CDR1 is SGHAT and CDR2 is FQNNGV. The length of the CDR3 is 14 residues. The CDR3 DNA sequence: TGTGCCAGCAGCTCTAGCACCAGGGTCTACGAGCAGTACTTC. It encodes CASSSSTRVYEQYF.

This clonotype has at least ten counts. This sequence joins TRBV11-3 and TRBJ2-3; 11 nucleotides agree with TRBD2. Germline lookup yields CDR1 SGHNT and CDR2 YENEEA. V lost 5 bases to trimming and J lost 4 bases; unmatched junction nucleotides: 5. The CDR3 sequence is 15 residues long. The CDR3 protein is CASSRSGRAPDTQYF. The CDR3, as DNA: TGTGCCAGCAGCCGTAGCGGGAGGGCCCCAGATACGCAGTATTTT. Supplemented by reference TRBV11-3 and TRBJ2-3, the full variable domain reads EAGVVQSPRYKIIEKKQPVAFWCNPISGHNTLYWYLQNLGQGPELLIRYENEEAVDDSQLPKDRFSAERLKGVDSTLKIQPAELGDSAVYLCASSRSGRAPDTQYFGPGTRLTVL.

The chain carries TRBV27 and TRBJ2-1; tentatively, D is TRBD1 (6 bases). This CDR3 has 13 residues. Germline V CDR1 and CDR2: MNHEY, SMNVEV (reference sequence). Between the trimmed V and J ends, which lost 8 bases and 4 bases, there was a span of 12 bases. CDR3 DNA: TGTGCCAGCGGGCGGACAGCGTACAATGAGCAGTTCTTC. Its protein is CASGRTAYNEQFF.

This clonotype was observed at least ten times. The CDR3 region has the DNA TGCAGTGCTAGGAGGACTAGCGGCACAGATACGCAGTATTTT. Its translation: CSARRTSGTDTQYF. The rearrangement uses TRBV20-1 and TRBJ2-3, with 9 bases identical to TRBD2. The CDR3 contains 14 residues. Germline lookup yields CDR1 DFQATT and CDR2 SNEGSKA (reference sequence). Trimming at V came to 3 bases and at J to 1 base, leaving 2 bases not matched to a gene.

This clonotype was picked up a small number of times. CDR3: CASSEVGTTQYF. CDR3 DNA sequence: TGTGCCAGCAGTGAAGTGGGAACTACCCAGTACTTC. The chain couples TRBV6-1 to TRBJ2-5; no clear D. The germline V and J ends were trimmed by 1 base and 8 bases, with 8 bases remaining between them. The length of the CDR3 is 12 residues. Per germline, CDR1 MNHNS and CDR2 SASEGT.

DNA for the CDR3: TGCAGTGCTACTGTCAACCGTCCAACCTCCTACGAGCAGTACTTC. Protein: CSATVNRPTSYEQYF. The V gene is TRBV20-1, the J gene TRBJ2-7; D is undetermined. Trimming removed 4 bases at V and 0 bases at J, with 16 bases between. The CDR3 contains 15 residues. Germline CDR1 is DFQATT and CDR2 is SNEGSKA (reference sequence).

In this sample, this clonotype turned up a few times. V and J are TRBV29-1 and TRBJ2-5, with D perhaps TRBD1 (5 bases). The V gene lost 2 bases and the J gene lost 3 bases, with 16 bases spanning the gap. CDR3 length: 15 residues. CDR1 is SQVTM and CDR2 is ANQGSEA in the germline V gene. The CDR3 DNA is TGCAGCGTTGAATCGATGGCCAGGGTGAAAGAGACCCAGTACTTC. Amino acid sequence: CSVESMARVKETQYF.

This clonotype was found a few times. This chain joins TRBV6-4 and TRBJ2-1; 8 bases are a match to TRBD2. The CDR3 length is 15 residues. Unmatched junction bases numbered 4, after V lost 2 bases and J lost 4 bases. The germline V gene encodes CDR1 MRHNA and CDR2 SNTAGT. The CDR3 protein is CASSDGSGKYNEQFF. The CDR3 DNA reads as TGTGCCAGCAGTGACGGTAGCGGGAAATACAATGAGCAGTTCTTC.

This clonotype was found many times. The chain employs TRBV12-3 or TRBV12-4 and TRBJ2-3, with D hard to call. The CDR3 has 14 amino acids. Trimming took 3 bases from V and 6 from J, leaving 13 bases between them. DNA for the CDR3: TGTGCCAGCAGTTTTGTCGGCCTGGCCGATACGCAGTATTTT. Translating it yields CASSFVGLADTQYF.

This clonotype has a count of ten or more. The gene calls are TRBV7-2 and TRBJ2-2, with D possibly being TRBD1 (6 bases). From germline, CDR1 is SGHTA and CDR2 FQGNSA. The ends were cut back, 5 bases at V and 5 bases at J, with 18 bases in the middle. The CDR3 sequence is 16 residues long. Here the CDR3 reads CASSLETGLGTGELFF. The CDR3 bases are TGTGCCAGCAGCCTCGAAACAGGGTTGGGGACCGGGGAGCTGTTTTTT. The full variable domain, rest sourced from reference TRBV7-2 and TRBJ2-2, is GAGVSQSPSNKVTEKGKDVELRCDPISGHTALYWYRQSLGQGLEFLIYFQGNSAPDKSGLPSDRFSAERTGGSVSTLTIQRTQQEDSAVYLCASSLETGLGTGELFFGEGSRLTVL.

This clonotype was observed many times. The J gene is TRBJ1-6, the V gene TRBV12-3 or TRBV12-4; TRBD1 agrees at 7 bases. The CDR3 runs 13 residues. J gave up 7 bases and V 6 bases, and 3 bases lay outside the gene matches. The CDR3 sequence is CASSQTGNSPLHF. In DNA, the CDR3 is TGTGCCAGCAGCCAGACAGGGAATTCACCCCTCCACTTT.

This clonotype has at least ten counts. The chain is built from TRBV28 and TRBJ2-7; 10 bases are shared with TRBD2. The CDR3 is made up of 19 amino acids. Trimming removed 5 bases from V and 0 bases from J; junction bases left unmatched: 16. Germline lookup yields CDR1 MDHEN and CDR2 SYDVKM. The CDR3 DNA sequence: TGTGCCAGCAGTGAGGGGTGGGGGGCGCCTAGCGGGAGCTCCTACGAGCAGTACTTC. Its protein is CASSEGWGAPSGSSYEQYF.

This clonotype was picked up a small number of times. The chain carries TRBV6-5 and TRBJ2-7, with D hard to call. Germline V gene sequence: CDR1 MNHEY, CDR2 SVGAGI. V lost 2 bases and J 0 bases, leaving 11 bases between the germline ends. This CDR3 is built from 15 residues. The CDR3 reads CASSYAAGGSYEQYF. The CDR3 region has the DNA TGTGCCAGCAGTTACGCGGCTGGCGGCTCCTACGAGCAGTACTTC.

The sample holds a few counts of this clonotype. The chain carries TRBV10-2 and TRBJ2-7; 7 bases align to TRBD1. The junction had 3 bases not matched to a gene; V was cut back by 0 bases and J by 7 bases. Per germline, CDR1 WSHSY and CDR2 SAAADI. This CDR3 contains 13 residues. The CDR3 spells CASSESGRGEQYF. The CDR3 DNA reads as TGCGCCAGCAGTGAGTCGGGCAGGGGGGAGCAGTACTTC.

This clonotype was seen at least ten times. This chain connects TRBV7-2 to TRBJ2-7; D may correspond to TRBD1 or TRBD2 (5 bases each). Per germline, CDR1 SGHTA and CDR2 FQGNSA. The CDR3 contains 15 residues. Trimming took off 4 bases at V and 3 bases at J, with 16 bases between the two ends. DNA for the CDR3: TGTGCCAGCAGCTCCCAGGGAAGCGGCCTCTACGAGCAGTACTTC. Protein sequence: CASSSQGSGLYEQYF.

This clonotype turned up a few times. A read error may account for a junction end that differs from germline. The rearrangement uses TRBV20-1 and TRBJ2-2, with TRBD2 matching 10 bases. The length of the CDR3 is 16 residues. Germline CDR1 DFQATT, CDR2 SNEGSKA (reference sequence). CDR3 nucleotide sequence: TGCAGTGCCGTACGGCGACTAGCGGGTAACACCGGGGGGCTGTTTTTT. It specifies CSAVRRLAGNTGGLFF.